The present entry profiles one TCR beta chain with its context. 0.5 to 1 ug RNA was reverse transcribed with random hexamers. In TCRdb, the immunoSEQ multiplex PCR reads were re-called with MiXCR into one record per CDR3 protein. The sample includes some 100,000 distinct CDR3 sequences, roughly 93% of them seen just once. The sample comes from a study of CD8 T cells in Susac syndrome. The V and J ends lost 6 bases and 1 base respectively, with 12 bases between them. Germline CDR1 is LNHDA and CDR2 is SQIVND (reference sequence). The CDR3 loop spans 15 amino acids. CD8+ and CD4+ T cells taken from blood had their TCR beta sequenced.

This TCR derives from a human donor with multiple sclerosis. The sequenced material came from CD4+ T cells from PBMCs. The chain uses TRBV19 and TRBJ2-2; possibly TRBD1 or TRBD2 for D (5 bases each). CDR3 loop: CASSPGTMNTGELFF. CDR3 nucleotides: TGTGCCAGTAGCCCCGGGACGATGAACACCGGGGAGCTGTTTTTT.